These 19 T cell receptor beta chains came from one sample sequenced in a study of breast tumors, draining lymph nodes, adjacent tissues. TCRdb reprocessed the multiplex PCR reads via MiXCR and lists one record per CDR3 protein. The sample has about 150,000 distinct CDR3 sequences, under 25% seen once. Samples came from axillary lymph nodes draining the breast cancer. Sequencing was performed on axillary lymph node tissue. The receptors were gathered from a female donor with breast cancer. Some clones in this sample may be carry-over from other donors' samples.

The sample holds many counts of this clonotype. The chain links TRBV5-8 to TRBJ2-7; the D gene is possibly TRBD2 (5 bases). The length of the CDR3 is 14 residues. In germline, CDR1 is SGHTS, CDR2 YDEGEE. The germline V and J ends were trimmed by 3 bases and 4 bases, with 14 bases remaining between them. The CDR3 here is CASSSMGVEYEQYF. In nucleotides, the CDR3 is TGTGCCAGCAGCTCAATGGGAGTCGAATACGAGCAGTACTTC.

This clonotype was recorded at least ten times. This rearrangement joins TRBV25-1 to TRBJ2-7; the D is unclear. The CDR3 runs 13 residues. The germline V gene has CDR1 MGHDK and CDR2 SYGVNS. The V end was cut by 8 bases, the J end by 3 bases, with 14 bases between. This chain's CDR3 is CASRLSGRYEQYF. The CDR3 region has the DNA TGTGCCAGCCGCTTGTCCGGACGCTACGAGCAGTACTTC.

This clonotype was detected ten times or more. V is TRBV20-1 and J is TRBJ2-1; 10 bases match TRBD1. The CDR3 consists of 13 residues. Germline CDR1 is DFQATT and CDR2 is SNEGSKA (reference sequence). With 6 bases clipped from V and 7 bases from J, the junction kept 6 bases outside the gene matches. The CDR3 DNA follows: TGCAGTGCCACCGGGACAGGGGTGAATGAGCAGTTCTTC. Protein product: CSATGTGVNEQFF.

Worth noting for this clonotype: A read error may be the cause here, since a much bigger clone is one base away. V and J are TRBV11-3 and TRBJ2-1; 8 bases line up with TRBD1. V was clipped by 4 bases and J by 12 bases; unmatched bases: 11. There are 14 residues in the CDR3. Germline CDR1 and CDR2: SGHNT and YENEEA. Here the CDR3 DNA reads TGTGCCAGCAGCTCCCAGGGACAGGCAGCCCGGCAGTTCTTC. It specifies CASSSQGQAARQFF.

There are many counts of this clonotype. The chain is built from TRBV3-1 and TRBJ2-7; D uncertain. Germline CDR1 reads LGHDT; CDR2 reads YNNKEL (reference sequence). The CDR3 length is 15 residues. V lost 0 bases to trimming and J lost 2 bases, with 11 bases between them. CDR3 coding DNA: TGTGCCAGCAGCCAAGAGTTCCAGAGCACCTACGAGCAGTACTTC. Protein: CASSQEFQSTYEQYF.

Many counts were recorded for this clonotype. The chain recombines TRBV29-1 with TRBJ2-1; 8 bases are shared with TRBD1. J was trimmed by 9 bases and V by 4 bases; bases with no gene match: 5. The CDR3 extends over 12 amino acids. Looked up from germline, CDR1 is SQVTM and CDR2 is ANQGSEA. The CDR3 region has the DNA TGCAGCGTTGTCAGGGGGCTGGCTGAGCAGTTCTTC. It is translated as CSVVRGLAEQFF.

DNA of the CDR3: TGTGCCAGCAGAGGCTACGGGACGGATTATGGCTACACCTTC. Translated: CASRGYGTDYGYTF. V and J are TRBV28 and TRBJ1-2; D perhaps matches TRBD1 (5 bases). This CDR3 comprises 14 residues. Trimming cost V 6 bases and J 5 bases, with 16 bases left between them. The germline CDR1 and CDR2 sequences are MDHEN and SYDVKM.

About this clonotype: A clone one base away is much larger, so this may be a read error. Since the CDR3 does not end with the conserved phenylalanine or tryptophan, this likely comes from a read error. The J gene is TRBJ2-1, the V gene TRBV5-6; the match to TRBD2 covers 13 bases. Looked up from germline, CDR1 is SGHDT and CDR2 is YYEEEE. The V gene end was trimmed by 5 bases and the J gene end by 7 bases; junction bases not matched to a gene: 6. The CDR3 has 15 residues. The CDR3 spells CASSSGLAGWNEQFL. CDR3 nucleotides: TGTGCCAGCAGTTCGGGACTAGCGGGATGGAATGAGCAGTTCCTC.

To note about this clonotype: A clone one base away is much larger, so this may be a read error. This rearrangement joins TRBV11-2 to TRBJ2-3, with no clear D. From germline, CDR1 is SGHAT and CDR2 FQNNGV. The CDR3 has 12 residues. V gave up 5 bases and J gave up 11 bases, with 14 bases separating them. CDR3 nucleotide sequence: TGTGCCAGCAGCCACCCTCGTCATCTGCAGTATTTT. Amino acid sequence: CASSHPRHLQYF.

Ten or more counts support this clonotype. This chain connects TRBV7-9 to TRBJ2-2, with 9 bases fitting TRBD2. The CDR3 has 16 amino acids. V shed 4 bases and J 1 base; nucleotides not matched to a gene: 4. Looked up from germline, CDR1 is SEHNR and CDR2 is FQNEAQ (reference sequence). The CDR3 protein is CASSSHSGRNTGELFF. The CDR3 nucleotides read TGTGCCAGCAGCTCACATAGCGGGAGGAACACCGGGGAGCTGTTTTTT.

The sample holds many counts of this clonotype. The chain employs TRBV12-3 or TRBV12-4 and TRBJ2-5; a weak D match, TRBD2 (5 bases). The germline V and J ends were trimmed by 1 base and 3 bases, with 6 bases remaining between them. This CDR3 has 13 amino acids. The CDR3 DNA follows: TGTGCCAGCAGTTTAGGGCGGGAAGAGACCCAGTACTTC. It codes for CASSLGREETQYF.

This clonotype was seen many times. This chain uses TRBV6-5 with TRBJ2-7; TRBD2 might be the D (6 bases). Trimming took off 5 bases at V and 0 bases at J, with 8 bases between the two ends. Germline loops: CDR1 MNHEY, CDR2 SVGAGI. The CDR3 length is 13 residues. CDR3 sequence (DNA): TGTGCCAGCAGTGCGGGGAGCTCCTACGAGCAGTACTTC. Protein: CASSAGSSYEQYF.

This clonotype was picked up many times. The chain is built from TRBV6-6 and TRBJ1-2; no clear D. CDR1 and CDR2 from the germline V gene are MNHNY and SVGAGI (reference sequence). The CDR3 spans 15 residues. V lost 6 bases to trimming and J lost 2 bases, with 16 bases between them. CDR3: CASSPEEHINYGYTF. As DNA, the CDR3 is TGTGCCAGCAGCCCCGAGGAACATATAAACTATGGCTACACCTTC.

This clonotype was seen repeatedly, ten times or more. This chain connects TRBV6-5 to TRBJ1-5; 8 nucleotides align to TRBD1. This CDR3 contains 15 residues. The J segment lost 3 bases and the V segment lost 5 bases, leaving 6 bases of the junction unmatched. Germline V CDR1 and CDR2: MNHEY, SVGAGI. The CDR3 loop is CASSGGQGANQPQHF. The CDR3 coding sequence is TGTGCCAGCAGTGGAGGACAGGGCGCCAATCAGCCCCAGCATTTT.

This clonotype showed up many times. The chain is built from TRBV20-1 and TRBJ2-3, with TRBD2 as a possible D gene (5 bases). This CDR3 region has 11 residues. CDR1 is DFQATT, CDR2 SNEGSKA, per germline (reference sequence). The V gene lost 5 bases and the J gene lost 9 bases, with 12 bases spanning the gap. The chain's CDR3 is CSAGKRTTQYF. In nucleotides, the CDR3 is TGCAGTGCTGGAAAGCGGACGACGCAGTATTTT.

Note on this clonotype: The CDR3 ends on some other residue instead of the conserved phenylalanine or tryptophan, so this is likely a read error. For the CDR3, the DNA is TGTGCCAGTAGTATTAAAGTTGGGGTCCCCTACGAGCAGTACCTC. It specifies CASSIKVGVPYEQYL. The V and J genes are TRBV19 and TRBJ2-7; D remains unclear. V lost 3 bases, J lost 2 bases, and 14 bases lay in between. The CDR3 is 15 amino acids. CDR1 and CDR2 from the germline V gene are LNHDA and SQIVND (reference sequence).

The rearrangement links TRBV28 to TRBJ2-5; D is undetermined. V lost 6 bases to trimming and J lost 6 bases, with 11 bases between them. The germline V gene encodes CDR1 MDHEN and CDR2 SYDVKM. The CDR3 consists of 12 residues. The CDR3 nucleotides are TGTGCCAGCAGGTTCGGCAGACAGACCCAGTACTTC. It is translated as CASRFGRQTQYF.

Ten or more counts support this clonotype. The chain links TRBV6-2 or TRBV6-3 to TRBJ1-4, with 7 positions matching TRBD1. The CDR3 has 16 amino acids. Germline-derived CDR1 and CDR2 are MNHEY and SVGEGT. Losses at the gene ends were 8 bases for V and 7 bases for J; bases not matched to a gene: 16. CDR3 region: CASGRRPSTGIEKLFF. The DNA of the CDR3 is TGTGCCAGCGGGAGAAGGCCTTCGACAGGGATTGAAAAACTGTTTTTT.

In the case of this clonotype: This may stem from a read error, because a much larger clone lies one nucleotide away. CDR3 loop: CATSRDRVHSEQFF. The CDR3 DNA follows: TGTGCCACCAGCAGAGACAGGGTTCACAGTGAGCAGTTCTTC. The rearrangement uses TRBV15 and TRBJ2-1, with D possibly TRBD1 on 5 matching bases. Trimming took 0 bases from V and 9 from J, leaving 12 bases between them. CDR3 length: 14 amino acids. CDR1 and CDR2 (germline): LNHNV, YYDKDF (reference sequence).